The present TCR beta chain was sequenced within a study of OX40 agonist ivuxolimab in advanced cancers. Study-wide background: A mean age of roughly 66 years, range roughly 20 to 79, was recorded, and approximately 79% were male.

Germline CDR1 reads LNHNV; CDR2 reads YYDKDF (reference sequence). The CDR3 length is 16 residues. V gave up 1 base and J gave up 6 bases, with 16 bases separating them. Assay used: immunoSEQ multiplex PCR; TCRdb lists only in-frame clones, some missing. The sample includes around 63,000 clones, approximately 89% seen only once; the top ten take 1% to 1.2%. Exclusion of a patient followed from autoimmune disease history or systemic immunosuppression. Blood sampling was done at baseline, cycle 4 day 1, and cycle 7 day 1. The rearrangement joins TRBV15 to TRBJ2-1, with D possibly TRBD2 on 7 matching bases. The receptor was derived from an adult with an advanced solid tumor such as melanoma, head and neck, liver or kidney cancer. Sequences were derived from CD4+ or CD8+ T cells sorted from blood, sampled in a trial of the OX40 agonist ivuxolimab. CDR3 in amino acids: CATSRVTGGGGNEQFF. CDR3 bases: TGTGCCACCAGCAGAGTAACGGGGGGCGGAGGCAATGAGCAGTTCTTC.